This TCR beta chain was sequenced for a study of OX40 agonist ivuxolimab in advanced cancers. The CDR3 consists of 15 residues. CDR1 is MGHRA, CDR2 YSYEKL, per germline. V dropped 3 bases and J dropped 6; count of bases not matched to a gene: 8. TCRdb keeps only in-frame clones here, not all; method: immunoSEQ multiplex PCR. There are about 58,000 clones in the sample; 82% occur only once, and more than 1.2% lies in the top ten. The sequence was collected from an adult with an advanced solid tumor such as melanoma, head and neck, liver or kidney cancer. The sequenced sample was CD4+ or CD8+ T cells sorted from blood, obtained in a trial of the OX40 agonist ivuxolimab. The V gene is TRBV4-1, the J gene TRBJ2-7; TRBD1 matches 10 bases. CDR3 sequence: CASSHSGTGVGEQYF. CDR3 nucleotide sequence: TGCGCCAGCAGCCATTCCGGGACAGGGGTGGGCGAGCAGTACTTC.